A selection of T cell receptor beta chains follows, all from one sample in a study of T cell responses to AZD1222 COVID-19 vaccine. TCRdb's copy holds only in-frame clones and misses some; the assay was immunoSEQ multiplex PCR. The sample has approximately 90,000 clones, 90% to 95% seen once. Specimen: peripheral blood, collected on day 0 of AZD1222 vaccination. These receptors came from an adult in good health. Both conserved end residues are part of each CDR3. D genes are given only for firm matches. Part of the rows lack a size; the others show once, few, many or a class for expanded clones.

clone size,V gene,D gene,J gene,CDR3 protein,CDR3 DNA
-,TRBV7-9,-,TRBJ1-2,CASSPVPGEGGYTF,TGTGCCAGCAGCCCCGTTCCCGGGGAGGGTGGCTACACCTTC
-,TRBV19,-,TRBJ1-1,CASSIDERLEAFF,TGTGCCAGTAGTATTGATGAGCGGTTGGAAGCTTTCTTT
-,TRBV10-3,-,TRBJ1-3,CAIKFGAGNTIYF,TGTGCCATCAAGTTCGGGGCTGGAAACACCATATATTTT
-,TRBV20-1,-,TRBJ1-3,CSAHIRTIYF,TGCAGTGCTCATATAAGGACCATATATTTT
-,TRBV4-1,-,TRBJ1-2,CASSQEMGTTYGYTF,TGCGCCAGCAGCCAAGAAATGGGGACCACCTATGGCTACACCTTC
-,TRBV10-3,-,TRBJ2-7,CAISELEGSSYEQYF,TGTGCCATCAGTGAGTTGGAGGGGAGCTCCTACGAGCAGTACTTC
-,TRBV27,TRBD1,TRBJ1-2,CASSLDGQDPTYGYTF,TGTGCCAGCAGTTTAGACGGACAGGACCCCACCTATGGCTACACCTTC
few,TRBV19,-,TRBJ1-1,CATTALGTEAFF,TGTGCCACTACCGCGCTCGGGACCGAAGCTTTCTTT
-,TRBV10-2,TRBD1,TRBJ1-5,CASRTGNSNQPQHF,TGCGCCAGCCGGACAGGAAATAGCAATCAGCCCCAGCATTTT
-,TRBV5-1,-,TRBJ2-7,CASSPTDRTYEQYF,TGCGCCAGCAGCCCAACGGACAGAACCTACGAGCAGTACTTC
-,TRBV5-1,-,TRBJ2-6,CASSLQRSGANVLTF,TGCGCCAGCAGCCTACAACGCTCTGGGGCCAACGTCCTGACTTTC
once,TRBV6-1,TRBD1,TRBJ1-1,CASSEATGGVMNTEAFF,TGTGCCAGCAGTGAAGCCACAGGGGGGGTTATGAACACTGAAGCTTTCTTT
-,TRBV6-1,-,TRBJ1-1,CASSEGENTEAFF,TGTGCCAGCAGCGAAGGGGAGAACACTGAAGCTTTCTTT
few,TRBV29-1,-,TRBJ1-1,CSVEINRQAFF,TGCAGCGTTGAAATTAACCGCCAGGCTTTCTTT
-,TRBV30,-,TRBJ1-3,CAWNTGSSGNTIYF,TGTGCCTGGAACACAGGGTCCTCTGGAAACACCATATATTTT
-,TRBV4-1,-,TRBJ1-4,CASSQVQARNEKLFF,TGCGCCAGCAGCCAAGTACAGGCCCGTAATGAAAAACTGTTTTTT
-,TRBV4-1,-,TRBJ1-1,CASSQDSRGTEAFF,TGCGCCAGCAGCCAAGATTCCAGGGGCACTGAAGCTTTCTTT
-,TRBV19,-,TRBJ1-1,CASSEDSLNTEAFF,TGTGCCAGTAGTGAGGACAGCCTGAACACTGAAGCTTTCTTT
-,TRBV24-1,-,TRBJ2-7,CATSDSHMSSYEQYF,TGTGCCACCAGTGATTCTCATATGAGCTCCTACGAGCAGTACTTC
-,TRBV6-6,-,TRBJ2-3,CASSYPGGTDTQYF,TGTGCCAGCAGTTACCCGGGGGGCACAGATACGCAGTATTTT
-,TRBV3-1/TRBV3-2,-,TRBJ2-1,CASSLSDEQFF,TGTGCCAGCAGTTTATCGGATGAGCAGTTCTTC
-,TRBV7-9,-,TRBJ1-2,CASSLMSGPHGYTF,TGTGCCAGCAGCTTGATGTCAGGACCCCATGGCTACACCTTC
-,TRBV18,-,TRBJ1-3,CASSTTGDTIYF,TGTGCCAGCTCGACCACCGGTGACACCATATATTTT
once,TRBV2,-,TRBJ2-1,CASSEEGDYNEQFF,TGTGCCAGCAGTGAGGAGGGGGACTACAATGAGCAGTTCTTC
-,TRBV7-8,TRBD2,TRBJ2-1,CASSGPGGQGSYNEQFF,TGTGCCAGCAGCGGCCCGGGGGGGCAAGGCTCCTACAATGAGCAGTTCTTC
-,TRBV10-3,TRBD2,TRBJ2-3,CAILAGGGTDTQYF,TGTGCCATTCTAGCGGGAGGGGGCACAGATACGCAGTATTTT
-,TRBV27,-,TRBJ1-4,CASDPGDNPEKLFF,TGTGCCAGCGACCCCGGGGACAACCCAGAAAAACTGTTTTTT
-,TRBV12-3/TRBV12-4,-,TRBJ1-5,CASSFEVGQPQHF,TGTGCCAGCAGTTTCGAAGTGGGACAGCCCCAGCATTTT
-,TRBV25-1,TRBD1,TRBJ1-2,CASTRTGYGYTF,TGTGCCAGCACCAGGACAGGCTATGGCTACACCTTC
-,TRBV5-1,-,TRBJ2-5,CASSFHTLLEDKETQYF,TGCGCCAGCAGCTTCCACACCCTATTAGAAGACAAAGAGACCCAGTACTTC
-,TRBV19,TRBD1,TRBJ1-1,CASSRGQTTEAFF,TGTGCCAGTAGTAGGGGACAGACGACTGAAGCTTTCTTT
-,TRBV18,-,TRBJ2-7,CASSPSGQNYEQYF,TGTGCCAGCTCACCATCCGGCCAGAACTACGAGCAGTACTTC
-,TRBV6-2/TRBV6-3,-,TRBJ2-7,CASSYLYEQYF,TGTGCCAGCAGTTACCTCTACGAGCAGTACTTC
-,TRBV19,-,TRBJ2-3,CASRTESTDTQYF,TGTGCCAGTAGGACAGAGAGCACAGATACGCAGTATTTT
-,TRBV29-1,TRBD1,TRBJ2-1,CSVEGGQGLYNEQFF,TGCAGCGTTGAAGGGGGACAGGGGTTATACAATGAGCAGTTCTTC
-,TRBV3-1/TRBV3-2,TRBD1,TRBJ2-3,CASSLKGQGAGIYTQYF,TGTGCCAGCAGCCTTAAGGGACAGGGGGCCGGTATATATACGCAGTATTTT
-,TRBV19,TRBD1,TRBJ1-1,CASRARTGRTNTEAFF,TGTGCCAGTAGGGCAAGGACAGGGAGGACGAACACTGAAGCTTTCTTT
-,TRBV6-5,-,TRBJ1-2,CASNLAGTIGYTF,TGTGCCAGCAATCTGGCAGGGACTATCGGCTACACCTTC
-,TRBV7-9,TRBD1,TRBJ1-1,CASSKTGGNTEAFF,TGTGCCAGCAGCAAAACAGGGGGGAACACTGAAGCTTTCTTT
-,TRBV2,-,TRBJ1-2,CASSPRIYGYTF,TGTGCCAGCAGTCCCAGGATCTATGGCTACACCTTC
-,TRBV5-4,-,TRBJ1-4,CASSSNRGGTINEKLFF,TGTGCCAGCAGCTCTAATCGGGGGGGGACAATTAATGAAAAACTGTTTTTT
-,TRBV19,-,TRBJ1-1,CASSIVLYTEAFF,TGTGCCAGTAGTATAGTCTTGTACACTGAAGCTTTCTTT
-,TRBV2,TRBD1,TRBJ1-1,CASSEDRVRTEAFF,TGTGCCAGCAGTGAGGACAGGGTTCGCACTGAAGCTTTCTTT
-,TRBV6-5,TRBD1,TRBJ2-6,CASTRTGGANVLTF,TGTGCCAGCACTAGGACAGGTGGGGCCAACGTCCTGACTTTC
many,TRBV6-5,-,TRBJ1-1,CATRLAQGGTEAFF,TGTGCCACGCGGCTGGCACAGGGAGGCACTGAAGCTTTCTTT
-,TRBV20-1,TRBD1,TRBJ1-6,CSASGSDRVYSPLHF,TGCAGTGCTAGTGGTTCGGACAGGGTTTATTCACCCCTCCACTTT
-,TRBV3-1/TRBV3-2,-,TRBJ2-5,CASSSGVRKYF,TGTGCCAGCAGTTCAGGGGTCCGGAAGTACTTC
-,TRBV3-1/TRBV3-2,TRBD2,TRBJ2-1,CASSQPGLAGPYNEQFF,TGTGCCAGCAGCCAACCGGGACTAGCGGGGCCCTACAATGAGCAGTTCTTC
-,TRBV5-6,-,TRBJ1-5,CASSFSDRLNQPQHF,TGTGCCAGCAGCTTCTCGGACCGGTTAAATCAGCCCCAGCATTTT